This TCR beta chain derives from a study of blood T cell repertoires in COVID-19. Libraries were prepared by immunoSEQ multiplex PCR; TCRdb keeps only in-frame clonotypes and omits some of them. The table has a few hundred thousand clones, around nine tenths seen once; the top ten hold approximately 6%. This CDR3 spans 14 amino acids. In germline, CDR1 is MNHEY, CDR2 SMNVEV (reference sequence). V shed 5 bases and J 14 bases; nucleotides not matched to a gene: 14. The chain employs TRBV27 and TRBJ2-1, with 8 bases identical to TRBD2. This receptor was taken from a woman aged 40 to 50 who had recovered from COVID-19. Sequencing was done on a sample of PBMCs or T cells enriched from blood (not recorded which). The CDR3 region has the DNA TGTGCCAGCAGTCCGCAGGGCGGGGGGATTTGGGAGTTCTTC. Translating it yields CASSPQGGGIWEFF.